This is a list of T cell receptor beta chains from one sample in a study of shared clonotypes between healthy human individuals. TCRdb keeps only in-frame clones here, not all; method: immunoSEQ multiplex PCR. The sample comprises around 2.3 million clones, approximately 94% of which are singletons, and 0.13% rests with the top ten. The sequencing input was naive CD4+ T cells sorted from blood. Every receptor here comes from a man between 18 and 29 years old in good health. Both conserved end residues are part of each CDR3. Fields, in order: clone size, V gene, J gene, CDR3 length, D gene, CDR3 protein, CDR3 DNA. A D gene is named only where the DNA matches it firmly. The size field is filled for only some rows; it gives once, few, many or a size class.

>-|TRBV7-3|TRBJ1-1|13|-
CASSKDGNTEAFF
TGTGCCAGCAGTAAGGACGGAAACACTGAAGCTTTCTTT
>few|TRBV7-2|TRBJ1-5|13|-
CASSLDRNQPQHF
TGTGCCAGCAGCTTAGATCGCAATCAGCCCCAGCATTTT
>-|TRBV7-9|TRBJ1-3|15|TRBD1
CASSLGTGDGNTIYF
TGTGCCAGCAGCTTAGGAACAGGGGATGGAAACACCATATATTTT
>-|TRBV4-3|TRBJ2-7|17|-
CASSQQEKAINLYEQYF
TGCGCCAGCAGCCAGCAGGAAAAAGCCATCAACTTATACGAGCAGTACTTC
>-|TRBV19|TRBJ1-2|13|-
CASSPRGTDGYTF
TGTGCCAGTAGTCCCAGGGGAACGGATGGCTACACCTTC
>-|TRBV2|TRBJ2-7|16|TRBD1
CASSEPDRGTSYEQYF
TGTGCCAGCAGTGAACCCGACAGGGGGACGTCCTACGAGCAGTACTTC
>-|TRBV6-5|TRBJ2-5|11|-
CASRGRETQYF
TGTGCCAGCAGAGGACGGGAGACCCAGTACTTC
>-|TRBV4-2|TRBJ2-3|17|TRBD2
CASSPSSGGVFGDTQYF
TGTGCCAGCAGCCCCAGTTCCGGGGGGGTCTTTGGGGATACGCAGTATTTT
>-|TRBV5-1|TRBJ2-7|13|TRBD2
CASSLSGGYEQYF
TGCGCCAGCAGCTTGAGCGGGGGCTACGAGCAGTACTTC
>-|TRBV7-3|TRBJ2-5|14|-
CASSPGGGAETQYF
TGTGCCAGCAGCCCAGGTGGGGGGGCAGAGACCCAGTACTTC
>few|TRBV27|TRBJ1-5|11|-
CAGGGDQPQHF
TGTGCCGGGGGTGGCGATCAGCCCCAGCATTTT
>-|TRBV10-1|TRBJ2-7|15|-
CASSDGGLGSYEQYF
TGCGCCAGCAGTGACGGTGGGTTAGGGTCCTACGAGCAGTACTTC
>-|TRBV7-2|TRBJ2-7|13|-
CASSSGSSYEQYF
TGTGCCAGCAGCTCAGGTAGCTCCTACGAGCAGTACTTC
>-|TRBV5-4|TRBJ1-2|15|-
CASSLGGQINYGYTF
TGTGCCAGCAGCTTGGGAGGACAGATTAACTATGGCTACACCTTC
>-|TRBV11-2|TRBJ1-4|15|-
CASSLGGATNEKLFF
TGTGCCAGCAGCCTCGGGGGAGCAACTAATGAAAAACTGTTTTTT
>few|TRBV10-3|TRBJ2-6|15|-
CAISEPGLGANVLTF
TGTGCCATCAGTGAACCCGGGTTAGGGGCCAACGTCCTGACTTTC
>-|TRBV5-6|TRBJ2-2|15|-
CASSEPGTAAGELFF
TGTGCCAGCAGCGAACCCGGGACGGCAGCCGGGGAGCTGTTTTTT
>-|TRBV19|TRBJ1-3|15|TRBD1
CASSPRDRESNTIYF
TGTGCCAGTAGCCCTCGGGACAGGGAATCGAACACCATATATTTT
>-|TRBV2|TRBJ1-2|13|-
CASRPGTLSGYTF
TGTGCCAGCAGACCCGGGACTCTGAGTGGCTACACCTTC
>-|TRBV19|TRBJ2-7|14|-
CASSAGLSSYEQYF
TGTGCCAGTAGTGCGGGGTTGAGCTCCTACGAGCAGTACTTC
>once|TRBV4-1|TRBJ2-3|16|-
CASSQDKSWSTDTQYF
TGCGCCAGCAGCCAAGATAAGTCCTGGAGCACAGATACGCAGTATTTT
>-|TRBV19|TRBJ2-2|14|-
CASSILWGPGELFF
TGTGCCAGTAGTATATTATGGGGGCCCGGGGAGCTGTTTTTT
>-|TRBV28|TRBJ2-7|13|-
CASSSPSFYEQYF
TGTGCCAGCAGTTCCCCCTCATTTTACGAGCAGTACTTC
>-|TRBV6-1|TRBJ2-1|15|-
CASAREGGLWNEQFF
TGTGCCAGCGCGCGGGAAGGGGGGCTGTGGAATGAGCAGTTCTTC
>-|TRBV11-3|TRBJ2-7|13|-
CASSLGGINEQYF
TGTGCCAGCAGCTTAGGAGGAATCAACGAGCAGTACTTC
>-|TRBV2|TRBJ1-1|13|-
CASSERAARGAFF
TGTGCCAGCAGTGAGCGGGCCGCCAGGGGAGCTTTCTTT
>-|TRBV5-1|TRBJ2-7|14|TRBD2
CASSFGGGEYEQYF
TGCGCCAGCAGCTTTGGCGGGGGGGAGTACGAGCAGTACTTC
>-|TRBV7-2|TRBJ2-1|15|TRBD1
CASTPTGTEYNEQFF
TGTGCCAGCACCCCGACCGGGACAGAATACAATGAGCAGTTCTTC
>-|TRBV11-2|TRBJ2-5|14|-
CASSLGQGRETQYF
TGTGCCAGCAGCTTAGGGCAGGGTAGGGAGACCCAGTACTTC
>-|TRBV30|TRBJ2-5|17|-
CAWSVKVGIPGQETQYF
TGTGCCTGGAGTGTCAAAGTCGGGATTCCCGGTCAGGAGACCCAGTACTTC
>-|TRBV6-1|TRBJ1-2|10|-
CASKRDGYTF
TGTGCCAGCAAAAGAGATGGCTACACCTTC
>-|TRBV5-4|TRBJ2-1|17|-
CASSLATDGGTYNEQFF
TGTGCCAGCAGCTTGGCCACGGACGGGGGTACCTACAATGAGCAGTTCTTC
>-|TRBV18|TRBJ2-7|14|TRBD1
CASSLTGVGYEQYF
TGTGCCAGCTCACTTACAGGGGTTGGTTACGAGCAGTACTTC
>-|TRBV6-6|TRBJ1-2|13|-
CASTMGTVYGYTF
TGTGCCAGCACCATGGGAACAGTCTATGGCTACACCTTC
>-|TRBV10-3|TRBJ2-7|14|TRBD1
CATKGQGRPYEQYF
TGTGCCACCAAGGGACAGGGGCGCCCCTACGAGCAGTACTTC
>once|TRBV7-2|TRBJ2-5|13|-
CASSLGRQETQYF
TGTGCCAGCAGCTTGGGGAGACAAGAGACCCAGTACTTC
>-|TRBV5-1|TRBJ1-3|15|-
CASSSDSSPGNTIYF
TGCGCCAGCAGCTCGGACAGTTCCCCTGGAAACACCATATATTTT
>-|TRBV7-8|TRBJ2-1|14|-
CASGNYYRNNEQFF
TGTGCCAGCGGGAACTACTATAGAAACAATGAGCAGTTCTTC
>-|TRBV7-2|TRBJ1-3|15|-
CASRREATAGNTIYF
TGTGCCAGCAGGCGAGAGGCCACAGCGGGAAACACCATATATTTT
>-|TRBV18|TRBJ1-2|14|TRBD1
CASSYGQGNYGYTF
TGTGCCAGCTCATACGGACAGGGAAACTATGGCTACACCTTC
>-|TRBV19|TRBJ1-2|13|TRBD1
CASSPRTGDGYTF
TGTGCCAGTAGCCCTAGGACAGGCGATGGCTACACCTTC
>-|TRBV4-1|TRBJ2-3|16|TRBD2
CASSLGLAGSTDTQYF
TGCGCCAGCAGCTTAGGACTAGCGGGTAGCACAGATACGCAGTATTTT
>-|TRBV7-9|TRBJ2-1|19|TRBD2
CASSSTGQFGLAGVNEQFF
TGTGCCAGCAGCTCGACGGGGCAGTTTGGACTAGCGGGGGTCAATGAGCAGTTCTTC
>-|TRBV9|TRBJ2-7|11|TRBD1
CASGQGYEQYF
TGTGCCAGTGGACAGGGTTACGAGCAGTACTTC
>-|TRBV7-3|TRBJ2-2|15|TRBD2
CASTPGGTLTGELFF
TGTGCCAGCACCCCGGGGGGGACTCTCACCGGGGAGCTGTTTTTT
>-|TRBV19|TRBJ2-4|16|-
CASSRPRDTNVNIQYF
TGTGCCAGTAGCCGACCCCGGGACACAAATGTAAACATTCAGTACTTC
>-|TRBV5-1|TRBJ2-3|15|-
CASSPPIETGRTQYF
TGCGCCAGCAGCCCACCGATCGAGACAGGGAGGACGCAGTATTTT
>-|TRBV18|TRBJ2-2|15|TRBD1
CASSLGQGNTGELFF
TGTGCCAGCTCACTGGGACAGGGCAACACCGGGGAGCTGTTTTTT
>-|TRBV6-1|TRBJ2-3|13|-
CASRRASTDTQYF
TGTGCCAGCAGGCGAGCTAGCACAGATACGCAGTATTTT
>-|TRBV10-3|TRBJ2-1|14|-
CATKKDSSYNEQFF
TGTGCCACCAAGAAGGACAGTTCCTACAATGAGCAGTTCTTC
>-|TRBV11-2|TRBJ1-1|16|TRBD1
CASSPRDRDGNTEAFF
TGTGCCAGCAGTCCCCGGGACAGGGACGGGAACACTGAAGCTTTCTTT
>-|TRBV9|TRBJ2-7|15|-
CASSVGDLRSYEQYF
TGTGCCAGCAGCGTAGGGGACCTACGCTCCTACGAGCAGTACTTC
>once|TRBV7-9|TRBJ1-2|16|-
CASSHSLTDASYGYTF
TGTGCCAGCAGCCATTCGCTTACGGACGCATCCTATGGCTACACCTTC
>-|TRBV2|TRBJ2-5|13|-
CASSPDRQETQYF
TGTGCCAGCAGTCCGGACAGACAAGAGACCCAGTACTTC
>-|TRBV19|TRBJ2-1|15|-
CASSTPPGAGNEQFF
TGTGCCAGTAGTACCCCGCCGGGGGCAGGCAATGAGCAGTTCTTC